This TCR beta chain appears in the sequencing data of a study of shared clonotypes between healthy human individuals (TCRdb year 2020). Study-level background: The cohort included three men and a couple of women between 18 and 49 years of age. For each donor, CD4 naive and CD4 memory were each given three plates, CD8 naive was given two plates, and CD8 memory was given one plate. To estimate repertoire size and how much clonotype sharing occurs between individuals, the study deeply sequenced the blood TCR repertoires of about five healthy adults. To increase sequencing depth and limit assay-specific biases, TCR repertoire library preparation and sequencing were carried out by different laboratories using diverse techniques. Each donor's leukapheresis produced roughly between roughly 0.85 and 10 billion PBMCs.

The CDR3 measures 14 amino acids from cysteine to phenylalanine. Of the read, only the CDR3 DNA is kept; its 42 bases are in frame from base 1. The germline V gene sets CDR1 to SQVTM and CDR2 to ANQGSEA. Here V drops 6 bases and J drops 0 bases, and the junction holds 5 bases not matched to any gene. The donors were healthy, HIV-negative adults with no recently reported acute infections or vaccinations. All donors were Caucasian adults living in Nashville, Tennessee, USA. CD4+ T cells were enriched through magnetic negative selection, after which naive cells were positively selected on CD45RA and the remaining negative fraction served as the memory subset. Blood was collected by leukapheresis, and PBMCs were isolated by Ficoll-Histopaque density gradient centrifugation and then cryopreserved in liquid nitrogen vapor phase. Analytical flow cytometry was used to check the purity and quantity of each magnetically sorted T cell population. Genomic DNA was isolated from every sorted fraction and measured by UV absorbance on a Nanodrop 2000c.

Using the deep immunoSEQ assay, multiplex PCR amplified TCR CDR3 regions from genomic DNA. For each cell subset, the extracted genomic DNA was distributed evenly across all wells of several immunoSEQ 96-well plates, and each plate served as one replicate. Each replicate PCR for sorted subsets received about 0.2 ug genomic DNA, equal to around 32,000 T cell genomes. Purified libraries were measured with a Qubit 3.0 fluorometer, size-checked on a Bioanalyzer 2100, and measured again with the KAPA Library Quantification kit. Every immunoSEQ 96-well plate was sequenced on a dedicated single-read 150-cycle Illumina NextSeq 550 flow cell. The authors' pipeline ran thus. Because the immunoSEQ output included only junctional sequences and no quality scores, the filtering could not be the same as the filtering used for full-length reads. Sequences were annotated with PyIR, a Python wrapper for IgBLAST v1.9, and V/J genes and CDR3 were assigned using IMGT germline references. Reads with weak V/J assignments (E-value above 1e-6), missing CDR3, stop codons, out-of-frame junctions, or ambiguous translated residues were removed. A V3J clonotype was defined by an identical inferred V gene, J gene, and CDR3 amino acid sequence. To compute the percentage overlap between repertoires, the number of shared unique clonotypes was divided by the size of the smaller repertoire. Three approaches were used to assess repertoire richness: RTK rarefaction, the Chao1 estimator, and Recon v2.1 estimates of unobserved clonotypes. OLGA was used to compute generation probabilities for all TCRbeta clonotypes that the gDNA method yielded from a handful of donors. This is the immuneACCESS table as TCRdb keeps it, with only in-frame sequences that have V and J called. A part of the clones is gone; compared with another copy, unresolved V genes explain less than half, and the rest is unexplained. Clone size and the V and J calls come from that table; the DNA yielded D and trimming. The sample table lists approximately 1,500,000 clones, approximately 98% of them with a count of one. The ten largest clones capture about 0.42% of the sample.

On this clone: The antigen it binds to is not known. Base quality data are lacking; no much larger clone is found one base away.

The paper as a whole reports these results and caveats: Because the study included a small number of donors, the genetic and exposure-history diversity represented was limited. Pairwise subsampling indicated that sequencing depth was expected to affect the degree of clonotype sharing among donors. When a handful of donors were compared, the shared fraction of clonotypes was roughly 4.8% for naive CD4, approximately 3.5% for naive CD8, more than 2% for memory CD4, and 0.35% to 0.4% for memory CD8. Rarefaction of sorted-subset datasets indicated incomplete sequencing despite the large sequencing depth. Compared with non-shared clonotypes, the clonotypes found in all four sorted-subset donors had higher generation probabilities. Sampling was restricted to blood, and TCR repertoires in tissues likely differ from the TCR repertoires found in blood. Naive subsets generally had larger estimated clonotype richness than memory subsets did.

This chain joins TRBV29-1 to TRBJ2-7, with 10 bases matching TRBD1. The receptor's source is a young man in good health. What was sequenced was naive CD4+ T cells sorted from blood. The cell subset or site label for this specimen denotes: CD45RA+ positively selected. CDR3 region: CSVADRGLSYEQYF. The base sequence is TGCAGCGTCGCAGACAGGGGGCTCTCCTACGAGCAGTACTTC.